This TCR beta chain was identified during a study of identical twins. Study-level results: Cross-sectional statistical analysis, not tracking of the same donors, underpinned the conclusions. A lower insertion count was a feature of abundant cord blood beta clonotypes, with no such feature in memory repertoires.

There are a few counts of this clonotype. Its antigen is unknown. Via MiXCR, TCRdb re-called the 5' RACE reads, giving one row per CDR3 protein. The table shows around 200,000 distinct CDR3 sequences, with around a tenth occurring only once. V dropped 3 bases and J dropped 3; count of bases not matched to a gene: 6. This CDR3 has 15 residues. Germline V CDR1 and CDR2: DFQATT, SNEGSKA (reference sequence). Sequenced input: memory (CD45RO+) T cells sorted from blood. This receptor was obtained from a woman younger than 35 in good health. The chain links TRBV20-1 to TRBJ1-3; TRBD1 matches at 9 bases. The CDR3 sequence is CSASGDRVLGNTIYF. The CDR3 nucleotides read TGCAGTGCTAGTGGGGACAGGGTACTTGGAAACACCATATATTTT.